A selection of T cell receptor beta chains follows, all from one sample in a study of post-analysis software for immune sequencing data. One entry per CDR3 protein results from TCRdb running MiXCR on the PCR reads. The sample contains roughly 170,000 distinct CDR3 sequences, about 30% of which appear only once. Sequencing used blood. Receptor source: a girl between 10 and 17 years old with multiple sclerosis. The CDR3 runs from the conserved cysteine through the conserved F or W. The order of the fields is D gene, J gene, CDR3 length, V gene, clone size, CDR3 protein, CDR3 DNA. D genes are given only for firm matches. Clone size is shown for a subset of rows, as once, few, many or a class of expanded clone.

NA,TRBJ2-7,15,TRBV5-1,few,CASSLEGGNSNERYF,TGCGCCAGCAGCTTGGAGGGGGGGAATTCGAACGAGCGGTACTTC
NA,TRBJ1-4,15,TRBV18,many,CASSPQGATNEKLFF,TGTGCCAGCTCACCGCAGGGTGCAACTAATGAAAAACTGTTTTTT
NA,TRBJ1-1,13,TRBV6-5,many,CASSYAGNTEAFF,TGTGCCAGCAGTTATGCTGGGAACACTGAAGCTTTCTTT
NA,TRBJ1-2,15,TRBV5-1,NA,CASSLGGAKGNGYTF,TGCGCCAGCAGCTTGGGTGGAGCCAAGGGGAATGGCTACACCTTC
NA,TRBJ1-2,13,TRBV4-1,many,CASSQADLYGYTF,TGCGCCAGCAGCCAGGCTGACCTCTATGGCTACACCTTC
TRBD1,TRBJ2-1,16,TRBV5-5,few,CASSLGGTGSYNEQFF,TGTGCCAGCAGCTTGGGGGGGACAGGGTCCTACAATGAGCAGTTCTTC
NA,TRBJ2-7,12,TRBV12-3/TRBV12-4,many,CASNRAEGEQYF,TGTGCCAGCAACAGAGCGGAGGGCGAGCAGTACTTC
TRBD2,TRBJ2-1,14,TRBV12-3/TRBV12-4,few,CASTATSGTSEQFF,TGTGCCAGCACCGCGACTAGCGGGACGAGTGAGCAGTTCTTC
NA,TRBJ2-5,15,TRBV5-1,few,CASSSVAGKGETQYF,TGCGCCAGCAGCTCGGTGGCGGGAAAGGGGGAGACCCAGTACTTC
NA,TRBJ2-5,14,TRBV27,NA,CASSSPTGGETQYF,TGTGCCAGCAGTTCTCCGACAGGTGGAGAGACCCAGTACTTC
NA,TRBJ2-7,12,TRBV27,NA,CASSLIGETRYF,TGTGCCAGCAGTTTAATCGGGGAGACCCGGTACTTC
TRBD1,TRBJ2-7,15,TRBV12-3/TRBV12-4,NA,CASSLQGVPFYEQYF,TGTGCCAGCAGTTTGCAGGGGGTACCTTTCTACGAGCAGTACTTC
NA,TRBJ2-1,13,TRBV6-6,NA,CASGPSSYNEQFF,TGTGCCAGCGGTCCCTCCTCCTACAATGAGCAGTTCTTC
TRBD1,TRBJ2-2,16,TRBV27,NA,CASSPGQGRSTGELFF,TGTGCCAGCAGTCCGGGACAGGGACGGAGCACCGGGGAGCTGTTTTTT
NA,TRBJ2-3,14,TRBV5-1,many,CASSLASGSDTQYF,TGCGCCAGCAGCTTGGCAAGTGGTTCAGATACGCAGTATTTT
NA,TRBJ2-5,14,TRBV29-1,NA,CSAFGGGTRETQYF,TGCAGCGCATTTGGGGGTGGGACCCGGGAGACCCAGTACTTC
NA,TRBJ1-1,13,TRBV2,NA,CASSRTENTEAFF,TGTGCCAGCAGTCGGACGGAGAACACTGAAGCTTTCTTT
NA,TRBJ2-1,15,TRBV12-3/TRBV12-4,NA,CASSLLPVGYNEQFF,TGTGCCAGCAGTTTGCTGCCGGTGGGTTACAATGAGCAGTTCTTC
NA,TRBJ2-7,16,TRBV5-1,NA,CASSLAPGSSYNEQYF,TGCGCCAGCAGCTTGGCCCCGGGTAGCTCCTACAATGAGCAGTACTTC
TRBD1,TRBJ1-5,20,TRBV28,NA,CASSWTPPGQGSSYYQPQHF,TGTGCCAGCAGTTGGACCCCCCCGGGACAGGGTTCCTCGTACTATCAGCCCCAGCATTTT
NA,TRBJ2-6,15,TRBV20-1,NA,CSARSGNSGANVLTF,TGCAGTGCTAGATCAGGGAACTCTGGGGCCAACGTCCTGACTTTC
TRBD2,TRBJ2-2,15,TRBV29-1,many,CSASGSGTNTGELFF,TGCAGCGCCTCGGGCAGCGGGACGAACACCGGGGAGCTGTTTTTT
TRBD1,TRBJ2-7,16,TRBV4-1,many,CASSPGGQGAAYEQYF,TGCGCCAGCAGCCCGGGAGGACAGGGGGCTGCCTACGAGCAGTACTTC
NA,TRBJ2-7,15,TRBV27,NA,CASSLWGAPYNEQYF,TGTGCCAGCAGTTTATGGGGGGCCCCCTACAATGAGCAGTACTTC
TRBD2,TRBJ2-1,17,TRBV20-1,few,CSASSMGTSGRGNEQFF,TGCAGTGCTAGCTCTATGGGGACTAGCGGGAGGGGAAATGAGCAGTTCTTC
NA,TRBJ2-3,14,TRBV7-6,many,CASSLGGMTDTQYF,TGTGCCAGCAGCTTAGGAGGCATGACAGATACGCAGTATTTT